Listed below are T cell receptor beta chains from one sample, sequenced in a study of PD-L1 blockade in urothelial cancer. Here immunoSEQ multiplex PCR was the method, and the copy in TCRdb shows in-frame clones only, minus some. The sample includes over 40,000 clones, around 80% of them seen just once. The sample consisted of PBMCs, taken around atezolizumab (anti-PD-L1) treatment. Every receptor here comes from a man between 65 and 79 years old with urothelial cancer. Both conserved end residues are part of each CDR3. D genes are given only for firm matches. The listing skips clone size in some rows; elsewhere it reads once, few, many or a size class.

cdr3_nt,cdr3_aa,clone_size,v_call,d_call,j_call
TGTGCCATCAGTGCCCAGGGGGCGATTGGAAACACCATATATTTT,CAISAQGAIGNTIYF,.,TRBV10-3,TRBD1,TRBJ1-3
TGTGCCAGCAGCTTAGCACCAGACAGGGCTGATCAGCCCCAGCATTTT,CASSLAPDRADQPQHF,.,TRBV7-2,TRBD1,TRBJ1-5
TGTGCCAGCAGCTTACAGTACGAGCAGTACTTC,CASSLQYEQYF,.,TRBV7-9,.,TRBJ2-7
TGTGCCAGCAGCTACCTACAGGGAACGAACACCGGGGAGCTGTTTTTT,CASSYLQGTNTGELFF,.,TRBV5-5,.,TRBJ2-2
TGTGCCAGCAGTGTGTCAGCGGGGGCCTACAATGAGCAGTTCTTC,CASSVSAGAYNEQFF,few,TRBV25-1,TRBD2,TRBJ2-1
TGTGCCAGCAGCTCCCTGTCCCTACAAGAGACCCAGTACTTC,CASSSLSLQETQYF,.,TRBV7-2,.,TRBJ2-5
TGTGCCAGCAGCCTCTCCCAGGGGAACTATGGCTACACCTTC,CASSLSQGNYGYTF,.,TRBV7-6,.,TRBJ1-2
TGTGCCAGCAGGACTCCAGGGGGCACTGAAGCTTTCTTT,CASRTPGGTEAFF,.,TRBV6-5,TRBD1,TRBJ1-1
TGTGCCAGCAGCGTAGGCCAAACCGGGACAGGGGGCGGTGAGACCCAGTACTTC,CASSVGQTGTGGGETQYF,.,TRBV9,TRBD1,TRBJ2-5
TGTGCCAGCAGCCCTCCTAAGGCGGGAGAGCAGTTCTTC,CASSPPKAGEQFF,.,TRBV7-8,.,TRBJ2-1
TGTGCCAGCTCGCCGAGGGACAGGGACAACACTGAAGCTTTCTTT,CASSPRDRDNTEAFF,.,TRBV18,TRBD1,TRBJ1-1
TGCGCCAGCAGCTTGTTAGCCCGGGGGGGTGAAACTAATGAAAAACTGTTTTTT,CASSLLARGGETNEKLFF,once,TRBV5-1,.,TRBJ1-4
TGCAGCGTTGAAACAACGGTAGGGACAGGGGGTATCAATGAGCAGTTCTTC,CSVETTVGTGGINEQFF,.,TRBV29-1,TRBD1,TRBJ2-1
TGTGCCAGCAAAGGGAGCTCTGGAAACACCATATATTTT,CASKGSSGNTIYF,.,TRBV2,.,TRBJ1-3
TGTGCCAGCAGGAGCTCCGGGACAGAAGCTTTCTTT,CASRSSGTEAFF,once,TRBV6-6,.,TRBJ1-1
TGTGCCAGCCAAACCTCACGACAGGGGGCATCTACTGAAGCTTTCTTT,CASQTSRQGASTEAFF,.,TRBV27,TRBD1,TRBJ1-1
TGTGCCAGCAACTACAGGGGGCTCAGGACTGAAGCTTTCTTT,CASNYRGLRTEAFF,once,TRBV6-5,TRBD1,TRBJ1-1
TGTGCCAGCAGCCCCGTAGCGGCTCCTGGGACCCAGTACTTC,CASSPVAAPGTQYF,.,TRBV9,.,TRBJ2-5
TGCGCCAGCAGGGGACTAACCTTGGGGAATGAGCAGTTCTTC,CASRGLTLGNEQFF,.,TRBV5-1,TRBD2,TRBJ2-1
TGCGCCAGCAGCCGCGCCCCCGGGACAGAGAACACCGGGGAGCTGTTTTTT,CASSRAPGTENTGELFF,.,TRBV4-3,TRBD1,TRBJ2-2
TGTGCCAGCAGCGAGGGGGCAACTAATGAAAAACTGTTTTTT,CASSEGATNEKLFF,.,TRBV7-9,.,TRBJ1-4
TGTGCCAGCAGCTTGGCCGGGGTCTCTGGAAACACCATATATTTT,CASSLAGVSGNTIYF,.,TRBV7-9,.,TRBJ1-3
TGTGCCAGCTCAGACAGGGTGGGAACCTACGAGCAGTACTTC,CASSDRVGTYEQYF,.,TRBV18,TRBD1,TRBJ2-7
TGTGCCAGCAGCACCGGGACAGGGGTTGGGACAGATACGCAGTATTTT,CASSTGTGVGTDTQYF,.,TRBV28,TRBD1,TRBJ2-3
TGTGCCAGCAGCTTGAAACAGGGGGCCACCGGGGAGCTGTTTTTT,CASSLKQGATGELFF,.,TRBV5-4,TRBD1,TRBJ2-2
TGTGCCAGCACCCCGGCTCACGGGGTCGAGCAGTACTTC,CASTPAHGVEQYF,.,TRBV11-2,.,TRBJ2-7
TGTGCCAGCAGCTTTCAGGGTGGATATGAGCAGTTCTTC,CASSFQGGYEQFF,.,TRBV7-3,.,TRBJ2-1
TGTGCCAGTACAACTAGCGGGAACACCGGGGAGCTGTTTTTT,CASTTSGNTGELFF,once,TRBV19,TRBD2,TRBJ2-2
TGTGCCATCGCGGGAGGACTAGCAGCACAAGAGACCCAGTACTTC,CAIAGGLAAQETQYF,.,TRBV10-3,TRBD2,TRBJ2-5
TGTGCCTGGAGTCTCCCAGGGGGCATTCAGTACTTC,CAWSLPGGIQYF,.,TRBV30,TRBD1,TRBJ2-4
TGTGCCACCAGCAGAGAATGGAGGAATACTGAAGCTTTCTTT,CATSREWRNTEAFF,.,TRBV15,.,TRBJ1-1
TGCGCCAGCAGCCAAGTTCCGGGACAGGGCTCTGGAAACACCATATATTTT,CASSQVPGQGSGNTIYF,.,TRBV4-1,TRBD1,TRBJ1-3
TGCGCCAGCAGCAGGGGACAGCAGAACACCGGGGAGCTGTTTTTT,CASSRGQQNTGELFF,.,TRBV5-1,TRBD1,TRBJ2-2
TGTGCCAGCAGTGAATCCAGGGGTCAGGAGAGGGGCCAGCCCCAGCATTTT,CASSESRGQERGQPQHF,.,TRBV6-1,.,TRBJ1-5
TGTGCCAGCAGCTTAGAGGGACAGGCTAATGAAAAACTGTTTTTT,CASSLEGQANEKLFF,.,TRBV7-9,TRBD1,TRBJ1-4
TGTGCCAGTAGTTTGGGTAGCGGGCCCGCTTTGACCTTC,CASSLGSGPALTF,few,TRBV19,.,TRBJ1-2
TGTGCCAGCAGACCTACAGGGAACGCTGGCTACACCTTC,CASRPTGNAGYTF,.,TRBV7-8,.,TRBJ1-2
TGTGCCAGCAACCGGGACAGGGTTAGCAATCAGCCCCAGCATTTT,CASNRDRVSNQPQHF,.,TRBV2,TRBD1,TRBJ1-5
TGTGCCAGCAGCTTATGGGGGGGGCAGGGTGAGACCCAGTACTTC,CASSLWGGQGETQYF,.,TRBV7-3,.,TRBJ2-5
TGTGCCAGCTCACCCCTAGCGGGAGTTGAGCATACCTACAATGAGCAGTTCTTC,CASSPLAGVEHTYNEQFF,.,TRBV18,TRBD2,TRBJ2-1
TGTGCCAGCAGCTTAGGGACTAGCGGGAGGCGCTCCTACAATGAGCAGTTCTTC,CASSLGTSGRRSYNEQFF,.,TRBV7-9,TRBD2,TRBJ2-1
TGTGCCAGCAGCTTAGTCGGGGGAGGCTACACCTTC,CASSLVGGGYTF,.,TRBV7-9,.,TRBJ1-2
TGTGCCAGCAGCCCCTTACCCCTACAGGGTCCAACCAACTATGGCTACACCTTC,CASSPLPLQGPTNYGYTF,.,TRBV7-2,.,TRBJ1-2
TGTGCCAGCAGCGACCGGACAGGGGTTGATGAGCAGTTCTTC,CASSDRTGVDEQFF,.,TRBV11-1,TRBD1,TRBJ2-1
TGTGCCAGCAGGTTAGCGGTTGCTAATGAGCAGTACTTC,CASRLAVANEQYF,.,TRBV27,.,TRBJ2-7
TGTGCCAGCAGCTTAGGTGGTTTAGCGGAAGAGACCCAGTACTTC,CASSLGGLAEETQYF,.,TRBV11-3,.,TRBJ2-5
TGTGCCAGCAGCGGGGCGGTGTTTGGTGGCTACACCTTC,CASSGAVFGGYTF,few,TRBV11-2,.,TRBJ1-2
TGCGCCAGCAGCCCCGGAGGGGGGGCGGTTGTCGGGGAGCTGTTTTTT,CASSPGGGAVVGELFF,.,TRBV5-1,.,TRBJ2-2
TGTGCCAGCAGCCAAGTATCGGGGTCGTACTACGAGCAGTACTTC,CASSQVSGSYYEQYF,.,TRBV14,.,TRBJ2-7
TGTGCCAGCTCACCGGTCAGGGGAAGTGGCAATCAGCCCCAGCATTTT,CASSPVRGSGNQPQHF,.,TRBV18,.,TRBJ1-5
TGTGCCAGCAGTTTCCTCCAGGGGGCAGATACGCAGTATTTT,CASSFLQGADTQYF,.,TRBV28,TRBD1,TRBJ2-3
TGTGCCTGGAGGGCGTGGGGGGGCACGTACGAGCAGTACTTC,CAWRAWGGTYEQYF,.,TRBV30,.,TRBJ2-7
TGTGCCAGCAGCCAGGGGTACACAGATACGCAGTATTTT,CASSQGYTDTQYF,.,TRBV6-6,.,TRBJ2-3
TGTGCCAGCAGTCTTGGGTCAGGGTCGCTGAACACTGAAGCTTTCTTT,CASSLGSGSLNTEAFF,few,TRBV7-9,.,TRBJ1-1
TGTGCCAGCAGCTTAGAGCCAAGTTCCTACGAGCAGTACTTC,CASSLEPSSYEQYF,.,TRBV7-2,.,TRBJ2-7
TGCGCCAGCAGCTTACAGGACAGTGATGAAAAACTGTTTTTT,CASSLQDSDEKLFF,.,TRBV5-1,.,TRBJ1-4
TGTGCCAGCAGCCTTAATGGACAGCGTCTAGAGACCCAGTACTTC,CASSLNGQRLETQYF,.,TRBV7-2,.,TRBJ2-5
TGTGCCAGCAGCTTGGGGCTAGCGGGGCGCACAGATACGCAGTATTTT,CASSLGLAGRTDTQYF,few,TRBV7-8,TRBD2,TRBJ2-3